Following are 25 T cell receptor beta chains from one sample sequenced in a study of early T cells in non-severe SARS-CoV-2 infection. TCRdb re-called the 5' RACE reads through MiXCR, storing one row per CDR3 protein. Seen here are approximately 42,000 distinct CDR3 sequences, roughly 7.1% observed once, and the top ten hold roughly 5%. Sequencing was carried out using whole blood. The receptors were sampled from an adult who was a healthcare worker with PCR-confirmed SARS-CoV-2 infection or an uninfected control (not recorded which).

This clonotype was counted at least ten times. J is TRBJ2-1 and V is TRBV29-1; the D is unclear. CDR1 and CDR2 from the germline V gene are SQVTM and ANQGSEA. V lost 3 bases to trimming and J lost 4 bases, with 10 bases between them. The CDR3 covers 13 residues. The CDR3 coding sequence is TGCAGCGTTGAGGGTCCTGGTTACAATGAGCAGTTCTTC. It is translated as CSVEGPGYNEQFF.

This chain links TRBV6-5 with TRBJ1-2, with D hard to call. The CDR3 loop spans 12 amino acids. The germline V gene has CDR1 MNHEY and CDR2 SVGAGI. The V gene lost 6 bases and the J gene lost 2 bases, with 7 bases spanning the gap. This CDR3 reads CASRTPNYGYTF. CDR3 nucleotide sequence: TGTGCCAGCAGAACACCCAACTATGGCTACACCTTC.

The chain uses TRBV14 and TRBJ1-1; perhaps TRBD1 as D (5 bases). CDR3 length: 14 residues. Germline V CDR1 and CDR2: SGHDN, FVKESK. The V and J ends lost 0 bases and 3 bases respectively, with 8 bases between them. CDR3 sequence (DNA): TGTGCCAGCAGCCAAGACAGGGAGGACACTGAAGCTTTCTTT. It translates to CASSQDREDTEAFF.

This clonotype showed up many times. The chain joins TRBV11-2 to TRBJ2-7; 8 positions agree with TRBD1. J gave up 5 bases and V 0 bases, and 9 bases lay outside the gene matches. CDR3 size: 16 residues. CDR1 SGHAT and CDR2 FQNNGV come from the germline V gene. CDR3 in DNA: TGTGCCAGCAGCTTAGATGGCAGGGGGCGGATCAACGAGCAGTACTTC. Its protein product is CASSLDGRGRINEQYF.

CDR3 coding DNA: TGCGCCAGCAGCCGGGAGGGACAGAGCTCCTACAATGAGCAGTTCTTC. Translating gives CASSREGQSSYNEQFF. The V and J genes are TRBV5-1 and TRBJ2-1, with D possibly TRBD2 on 8 matching bases. V was cut by 4 bases and J by 0 bases, with 14 bases left in between. CDR1 SGHRS and CDR2 YFSETQ come from the germline V gene. The CDR3 contains 16 residues.

This clonotype came up a few times. The chain combines TRBV5-1 with TRBJ2-2, with 8 bases fitting TRBD1. The CDR3 runs 16 residues. CDR1 is SGHRS and CDR2 is YFSETQ in the germline V gene. V was pared by 4 bases and J by 0 bases, with 5 bases of the junction left unmatched. The CDR3, as DNA: TGCGCCAGCAGCGCTGGACAGGGAGCGAACACCGGGGAGCTGTTTTTT. Encoded protein: CASSAGQGANTGELFF.

In this sample, this clonotype turned up a few times. The V and J genes are TRBV4-1 and TRBJ2-1; TRBD2 matches 11 bases. The CDR3 has 17 amino acids. J gave up 4 bases and V 2 bases, and 7 bases lay outside the gene matches. Per germline, CDR1 MGHRA and CDR2 YSYEKL. CDR3 sequence: CASSQTGTSGHYNEQFF. CDR3 nucleotides: TGCGCCAGCAGCCAAACCGGGACTAGCGGACATTACAATGAGCAGTTCTTC.

The table lists this clonotype with many counts. The rearrangement joins TRBV18 to TRBJ1-1; D gene unclear. V lost 3 bases and J 1 base, leaving 12 bases between the germline ends. This CDR3 spans 15 amino acids. Germline lookup yields CDR1 KGHSH and CDR2 LQKENI. The CDR3 loop is CASSPTPFGNTEAFF. The DNA of the CDR3 is TGTGCCAGCTCACCCACACCCTTTGGGAACACTGAAGCTTTCTTT.

This clonotype came up many times. V and J are TRBV27 and TRBJ2-3; perhaps TRBD2 as D (5 bases). In germline, CDR1 is MNHEY, CDR2 SMNVEV (reference sequence). This CDR3 spans 12 amino acids. V lost 7 bases and J lost 4, with 9 bases in between. CDR3 amino acids: CASTSRADTQYF. CDR3 sequence (DNA): TGTGCCAGCACCTCGCGGGCAGATACGCAGTATTTT.

The chain carries TRBV20-1 and TRBJ1-5; possibly TRBD1 for D (5 bases). V dropped 6 bases and J dropped 4 bases, with 13 bases sitting between them. The CDR3 length is 13 residues. The germline V gene encodes CDR1 DFQATT and CDR2 SNEGSKA (reference sequence). CDR3 protein: CSAYQGRNQPQHF. The CDR3 region has the DNA TGCAGTGCCTATCAGGGAAGGAATCAGCCCCAGCATTTT.

The chain has TRBV24-1 and TRBJ2-1, with 9 bases matching TRBD2. The junction had 4 bases not matched to a gene; V was cut back by 5 bases and J by 3 bases. CDR1 and CDR2 (germline): KGHDR, SFDVKD. CDR3 length: 15 amino acids. CDR3 sequence reads: CATSGGGAVYNEQFF. The CDR3 nucleotides read TGTGCCACCAGTGGCGGGGGGGCCGTCTACAATGAGCAGTTCTTC.

This clonotype was found a few times. This chain connects TRBV7-9 to TRBJ1-2, with no clear D. Trimming removed 7 bases at V and 3 bases at J, with 21 bases between. The CDR3 is made up of 16 amino acids. Per the germline V gene, CDR1 is SEHNR and CDR2 is FQNEAQ (reference sequence). The CDR3 loop is CASTPPTVSSDYGYTF. The CDR3 DNA reads TGTGCCAGCACCCCACCGACGGTATCGAGCGACTATGGCTACACCTTC. Full variable domain (rest looked up from reference TRBV7-9 and TRBJ1-2): DTGVSQNPRHKITKRGQNVTFRCDPISEHNRLYWYRQTLGQGPEFLTYFQNEAQLEKSRLLSDRFSAERPKGSFSTLEIQRTEQGDSAMYLCASTPPTVSSDYGYTFGSGTRLTVV.

This clonotype was counted at least ten times. The chain carries TRBV20-1 and TRBJ2-7; perhaps TRBD1 as D (6 bases). CDR3 length: 15 amino acids. Germline V lookup: CDR1 DFQATT, CDR2 SNEGSKA (reference sequence). V was clipped by 5 bases and J by 1 base, with 18 bases between them. Here the CDR3 reads CSASPGHGGSYEQYF. The CDR3 DNA follows: TGCAGTGCTTCCCCGGGACATGGGGGATCCTACGAGCAGTACTTC.

This clonotype was counted a few times. This chain connects TRBV4-1 to TRBJ2-3; D unresolved. The CDR3 has 13 residues. Trimming took 1 base from V and 3 from J, leaving 5 bases between them. Germline V gene sequence: CDR1 MGHRA, CDR2 YSYEKL. This CDR3 is CASSQVSTDTQYF. CDR3 coding DNA: TGCGCCAGCAGCCAAGTCAGTACAGATACGCAGTATTTT.

This clonotype has just a few counts. V and J are TRBV6-6 and TRBJ1-1; tentative D call: TRBD1 (5 bases). The CDR3 sequence is 12 residues long. Germline CDR1 reads MNHNY; CDR2 reads SVGAGI (reference sequence). The ends were cut back, 5 bases at V and 6 bases at J, with 10 bases in the middle. This CDR3 reads CASSLGAAEAFF. The CDR3 DNA reads TGTGCCAGCAGTCTTGGGGCGGCTGAAGCTTTCTTT.

In nucleotides, the CDR3 is TGCGCCAGCAGCTTGTCCGCAGGCCTTTCCTACGAGCAGTACTTC. Amino acids: CASSLSAGLSYEQYF. J is TRBJ2-7 and V is TRBV5-1; D ambiguous. Germline assignment: CDR1 SGHRS and CDR2 YFSETQ. The CDR3 loop spans 15 amino acids. Deletions cut 1 base from V and 1 base from J, with 12 bases between.

This clonotype was seen repeatedly, ten times or more. This chain links TRBV20-1 with TRBJ1-5, with D unresolved. The germline CDR1 and CDR2 sequences are DFQATT and SNEGSKA (reference sequence). Trimming took off 3 bases at V and 0 bases at J, with 9 bases between the two ends. This CDR3 is 14 amino acids long. This CDR3 is CSASYSNSNQPQHF. The CDR3, as DNA: TGCAGTGCTAGTTACAGCAATAGCAATCAGCCCCAGCATTTT.

The V gene is TRBV12-3 or TRBV12-4, the J gene TRBJ2-5; 8 bases are a match to TRBD1. CDR3 length: 14 amino acids. V lost 2 bases and J lost 5; bases outside the gene matches: 4. The DNA for the CDR3 is TGTGCCAGCAGTTTACAGGGGGCCTCTGAGACCCAGTACTTC. Protein product: CASSLQGASETQYF.

This clonotype came up a few times. The CDR3 DNA reads TGTGCCAGCAGTTTTTTCGGCGACGGGGAGCTGTTTTTT. It is translated as CASSFFGDGELFF. The chain couples TRBV27 to TRBJ2-2; D gene unclear. CDR3 length: 13 amino acids. CDR1 is MNHEY, CDR2 SMNVEV, per germline (reference sequence). V dropped 3 bases and J dropped 7 bases, with 9 bases sitting between them.

V and J are TRBV5-5 and TRBJ2-1; possible D gene TRBD1, 6 bases. With 0 bases removed from V and 8 bases from J, the gap between germline ends came to 18 bases. This CDR3 region has 16 residues. Germline assignment: CDR1 SGHKS and CDR2 YYEKEE (reference sequence). The CDR3 DNA follows: TGTGCCAGCAGCTTGGTGGTGGGGGCCACCCGGGATGAGCAGTTCTTC. This sequence encodes CASSLVVGATRDEQFF.

The chain links TRBV11-3 to TRBJ2-7; D is possibly TRBD1 (7 bases). Germline V gene data show CDR1 as SGHNT and CDR2 as YENEEA. The V end lost 5 bases, the J end lost 3 bases, and 11 bases lay between the germline ends. This CDR3 has 13 amino acids. This chain's CDR3 is CASSGQGGYEQYF. In nucleotides, the CDR3 is TGTGCCAGCAGCGGCCAGGGGGGCTACGAGCAGTACTTC.

The V call is TRBV6-5, the J call TRBJ2-7; possibly TRBD1 for D (6 bases). The CDR3 covers 14 residues. V gave up 6 bases and J gave up 3 bases, with 15 bases separating them. CDR1 is MNHEY and CDR2 is SVGAGI in the germline V gene. The CDR3 sequence: CASSPGQPVYEQYF. The CDR3 DNA is TGTGCCAGCAGCCCTGGACAGCCCGTCTACGAGCAGTACTTC.

In this sample, this clonotype turned up a few times. This CDR3 reads CASSSNETGGSTDTQYF. CDR3 DNA: TGTGCCAGCAGCTCTAACGAAACAGGGGGCAGCACAGATACGCAGTATTTT. The chain is built from TRBV7-2 and TRBJ2-3, with 9 bases identical to TRBD1. V was clipped by 4 bases and J by 0 bases; unmatched bases: 8. Germline CDR1 SGHTA, CDR2 FQGNSA. This CDR3 has 17 amino acids.

This clonotype turned up a few times. The genes are TRBV6-5 and TRBJ2-1, with TRBD2 as a possible D gene (6 bases). From germline, CDR1 is MNHEY and CDR2 SVGAGI. V gave up 0 bases and J gave up 10 bases, with 13 bases separating them. The CDR3 runs 14 residues. The CDR3 DNA is TGTGCCAGCAGTTACTCGATTTTGGACTACGAGCAGTTCTTC. Encoded protein: CASSYSILDYEQFF.

The chain carries TRBV19 and TRBJ1-2; unclear D gene. V was trimmed by 6 bases and J by 3 bases, leaving 11 bases between them. The CDR3 loop spans 13 amino acids. Germline V gene sequence: CDR1 LNHDA, CDR2 SQIVND (reference sequence). CDR3 region: CASSDGEYYGYTF. The CDR3 DNA reads TGTGCCAGTAGCGACGGGGAGTACTATGGCTACACCTTC.